The 30 T cell receptor beta chains given below trace back to one sample, sequenced in a study of multiple sclerosis patients with progressive multifocal leukoencephalopathy. As to time point: less than 15 months of natalizumab therapy. Sequenced by immunoSEQ multiplex PCR; TCRdb stores in-frame clones only, minus some. The sample has some 27,000 clones; roughly 90% are singletons. Material: PBMCs, obtained from a patient treated with natalizumab. These TCRs come from a human donor with multiple sclerosis.

This clone was detected only once. This chain connects TRBV11-1 to TRBJ1-1; the match to TRBD1 covers 8 bases. V dropped 5 bases and J dropped 1; count of bases not matched to a gene: 9. The CDR3 is 16 residues long. Germline V CDR1 and CDR2: SGHAT, FQDESV (reference sequence). Here the CDR3 reads CASSPTGQGGNTEAFF. In nucleotides, the CDR3 is TGTGCCAGCAGCCCCACCGGACAGGGAGGGAACACTGAAGCTTTCTTT.

The chain has TRBV11-3 and TRBJ2-3, with D possibly TRBD1 on 5 matching bases. V lost 1 base and J 2 bases, leaving 7 bases between the germline ends. The CDR3 has 14 amino acids. Germline assignment: CDR1 SGHNT and CDR2 YENEEA. The CDR3 loop is CASSLGRATDTQYF. The CDR3 DNA reads as TGTGCCAGCAGCTTAGGCAGGGCCACAGATACGCAGTATTTT.

The rearrangement links TRBV5-6 to TRBJ1-1; D gene ambiguous. This CDR3 spans 13 amino acids. Trimming took 2 bases from V and 10 from J, leaving 15 bases between them. CDR1 is SGHDT, CDR2 YYEEEE, per germline. The CDR3 coding sequence is TGTGCCAGCAGCTTCCGATCAGACGTGGGAGCTTTCTTT. This codes for CASSFRSDVGAFF. Looking up the rest from reference TRBV5-6 and TRBJ1-1 gives the full variable domain: DAGVTQSPTHLIKTRGQQVTLRCSPKSGHDTVSWYQQALGQGPQFIFQYYEEEERQRGNFPDRFSGHQFPNYSSELNVNALLLGDSALYLCASSFRSDVGAFFGQGTRLTVV.

The chain recombines TRBV25-1 with TRBJ2-1, with 7 bases aligning to TRBD2. Germline CDR1 reads MGHDK; CDR2 reads SYGVNS. V lost 1 base to trimming and J lost 1 base; unmatched junction nucleotides: 10. This CDR3 region has 18 residues. CDR3 coding DNA: TGTGCCAGCAGTGAATGGGGGGGACGTATAGGTTCCTACAATGAGCAGTTCTTC. Translating gives CASSEWGGRIGSYNEQFF.

This rearrangement joins TRBV28 to TRBJ2-1, with 9 bases matching TRBD1. The germline V gene encodes CDR1 MDHEN and CDR2 SYDVKM. Losses at the gene ends were 6 bases for V and 5 bases for J; bases not matched to a gene: 2. There are 13 residues in the CDR3. This CDR3 is CASRRQGDNEQFF. Written as DNA, the CDR3 is TGTGCCAGCAGGAGACAGGGGGACAATGAGCAGTTCTTC.

V gene TRBV4-2 combines with J gene TRBJ1-1; no reliable D call. The ends were cut back, 2 bases at V and 10 bases at J, with 11 bases in the middle. In germline, CDR1 is LGHNA, CDR2 YNFKEQ. The CDR3 length is 12 residues. The CDR3 nucleotides read TGTGCCAGCAGCCAACCCACCTTAGTAGCTTTCTTT. The encoded protein is CASSQPTLVAFF.

V gene TRBV7-8 combines with J gene TRBJ1-5; D ambiguous. Per germline, CDR1 SGHVS and CDR2 FQNEAQ. The V gene lost 2 bases and the J gene lost 5 bases, with 7 bases spanning the gap. The CDR3 contains 13 residues. CDR3 region: CASSLSQDQPQHF. CDR3 nucleotide sequence: TGTGCCAGCAGCTTAAGTCAGGATCAGCCCCAGCATTTT. The full variable domain, completed using reference TRBV7-8 and TRBJ1-5, is GAGVSQSPRYKVAKRGQDVALRCDPISGHVSLFWYQQALGQGPEFLTYFQNEAQLDKSGLPSDRFFAERPEGSVSTLKIQRTQQEDSAVYLCASSLSQDQPQHFGDGTRLSIL.

The chain couples TRBV19 to TRBJ1-1, with a possible D match to TRBD1 (5 bases). V was pared by 6 bases and J by 1 base, with 15 bases between. CDR3 size: 15 residues. Looked up from germline, CDR1 is LNHDA and CDR2 is SQIVND (reference sequence). This CDR3 is CASRRQGGKNTEAFF. DNA of the CDR3: TGTGCCAGTAGAAGGCAGGGAGGTAAGAACACTGAAGCTTTCTTT.

Only one count was recorded for this clone. This chain connects TRBV6-1 to TRBJ2-7; the D gene is possibly TRBD1 (5 bases). Between the trimmed V and J ends, which lost 3 bases and 3 bases, there was a span of 12 bases. The CDR3 has 14 residues. Germline CDR1 reads MNHNS; CDR2 reads SASEGT. Written as DNA, the CDR3 is TGTGCCAGCAGTGATCCGACAGAGAGCTACGAGCAGTACTTC. Its translation is CASSDPTESYEQYF.

The genes are TRBV30 and TRBJ1-1; a possible D gene is TRBD1 (5 bases). The ends were cut back, 3 bases at V and 5 bases at J, with 25 bases in the middle. The CDR3 contains 17 residues. The germline V gene has CDR1 GTSNPN and CDR2 SVGIG (reference sequence). The CDR3 is CAWSHHLGGSKGTEAFF. DNA for the CDR3: TGTGCCTGGAGCCACCATCTTGGTGGCTCGAAGGGGACTGAAGCTTTCTTT.

The chain combines TRBV2 with TRBJ2-1; 8 positions match TRBD1. The CDR3 has 14 residues. Germline loops: CDR1 SNHLY, CDR2 FYNNEI. V trimming: 5 bases; J trimming: 4 bases; junction bases outside the gene matches: 4. CDR3 sequence: CASSRGQAYNEQFF. The CDR3 nucleotides are TGTGCCAGCAGTAGGGGACAGGCATACAATGAGCAGTTCTTC.

Only a few counts were recorded for this clone. The J gene is TRBJ1-1, the V gene TRBV5-1; TRBD1 is a possible D gene (6 bases). Trimming removed 0 bases at V and 1 base at J, with 13 bases between. From germline, CDR1 is SGHRS and CDR2 YFSETQ. This CDR3 contains 16 residues. The CDR3 reads CASSLDPTGPNTEAFF. The CDR3, as DNA: TGCGCCAGCAGCTTGGATCCGACAGGACCGAACACTGAAGCTTTCTTT.

The gene calls are TRBV5-6 and TRBJ2-5, with TRBD1 identical over 12 bases. The length of the CDR3 is 16 residues. The V gene end was trimmed by 4 bases and the J gene end by 6 bases; junction bases not matched to a gene: 10. CDR1 SGHDT and CDR2 YYEEEE come from the germline V gene. CDR3 nucleotide sequence: TGTGCCAGCAGCGTGTGGGACAGGGGGCGCATAAAGACCCAGTACTTC. Amino acid sequence: CASSVWDRGRIKTQYF.

This clone was seen only a few times. The gene calls are TRBV7-9 and TRBJ2-7, with D hard to call. Between the trimmed V and J ends, which lost 1 base and 6 bases, there was a span of 13 bases. This CDR3 has 14 amino acids. From germline, CDR1 is SEHNR and CDR2 FQNEAQ (reference sequence). CDR3 residues: CASSLGGGEVEQYF. The CDR3 coding sequence is TGTGCCAGCAGCTTAGGAGGTGGAGAGGTCGAGCAGTACTTC.

The rearrangement links TRBV28 to TRBJ1-1; D is uncertain. The CDR3 length is 16 residues. The V gene's germline CDR1 is MDHEN and CDR2 SYDVKM. V lost 4 bases and J 3 bases, leaving 18 bases between the germline ends. CDR3 protein: CASSWTHPRGYTEAFF. The CDR3 nucleotides are TGTGCCAGCAGTTGGACCCACCCCCGGGGATACACTGAAGCTTTCTTT.

CDR3 coding DNA: TGTGCCAGCAGCTTGGAGGGGGGGCGGGCCACTGAAGCTTTCTTT. Its translation: CASSLEGGRATEAFF. The chain has TRBV5-4 and TRBJ1-1; a possible D gene is TRBD1 (6 bases). The CDR3 contains 15 residues. Germline CDR1 reads SGHNT; CDR2 reads YYREEE (reference sequence). Between the trimmed V and J ends, which lost 0 bases and 4 bases, there was a span of 13 bases.

This clone was seen once. The chain uses TRBV5-1 and TRBJ1-2; 12 nucleotides line up with TRBD1. The CDR3 has 14 residues. The V segment lost 4 bases and the J segment 6 bases; nucleotides outside the gene matches: 4. From germline, CDR1 is SGHRS and CDR2 YFSETQ. For the CDR3, the DNA is TGCGCCAGCAGCCGGGACAGGGGGCTTGATGGCTACACCTTC. It translates to CASSRDRGLDGYTF.

The genes are TRBV6-5 and TRBJ2-1; perhaps TRBD2 as D (6 bases). The CDR3 is made up of 15 amino acids. CDR1 is MNHEY and CDR2 is SVGAGI in the germline V gene. V was clipped by 0 bases and J by 6 bases, with 12 bases between them. CDR3 region: CASSYSGTGSNEQFF. In DNA form, the CDR3 reads TGTGCCAGCAGTTACTCTGGGACTGGCTCCAATGAGCAGTTCTTC.

This chain links TRBV5-1 with TRBJ1-2, with a weak D call TRBD1 (6 bases). CDR3 size: 15 residues. Trimming stripped 1 base from V and 2 bases from J, with 12 bases between. The germline V gene has CDR1 SGHRS and CDR2 YFSETQ. CDR3 bases: TGCGCCAGCAGCTTGCAGGGGCCCAAGAACTATGGCTACACCTTC. Amino acids: CASSLQGPKNYGYTF.

This clone is a singleton in its sample. The V call is TRBV5-6, the J call TRBJ2-2; D might be TRBD1 or TRBD2, each matching 5 bases. This CDR3 spans 15 amino acids. Germline V gives CDR1 SGHDT, CDR2 YYEEEE. V was clipped by 0 bases and J by 3 bases, with 9 bases between them. CDR3 DNA sequence: TGTGCCAGCAGCTTGGGAGGGGTGGACACCGGGGAGCTGTTTTTT. Encoded protein: CASSLGGVDTGELFF.

The rearrangement links TRBV7-2 to TRBJ1-3; D is uncertain. The V gene's germline CDR1 is SGHTA and CDR2 FQGNSA. The CDR3 consists of 15 residues. Trimming took 5 bases from V and 0 from J, leaving 11 bases between them. CDR3 bases: TGTGCCAGCAGCATACCCCGGTCCTCTGGAAACACCATATATTTT. Translating gives CASSIPRSSGNTIYF.

This chain joins TRBV6-1 and TRBJ1-2, with D tentatively TRBD1 (6 bases). The CDR3 length is 15 residues. The germline gives CDR1 MNHNS, CDR2 SASEGT. V was pared by 7 bases and J by 3 bases, with 18 bases between. CDR3 sequence: CASTISGGSDYGYTF. The CDR3 DNA reads as TGTGCCAGCACCATATCGGGGGGCTCTGACTATGGCTACACCTTC.

The CDR3 DNA is TGTGCCAGCTCACCCGACAGGGGCAATCAGCCCCAGCATTTT. Protein product: CASSPDRGNQPQHF. The chain links TRBV18 to TRBJ1-5, with 7 bases identical to TRBD1. There are 14 residues in the CDR3. CDR1 is KGHSH, CDR2 LQKENI, per germline. J was trimmed by 2 bases and V by 3 bases; bases with no gene match: 1.

V usage is TRBV2 and J usage is TRBJ1-2, with D perhaps matching TRBD1 (6 bases). V lost 9 bases, J lost 6 bases, and 17 bases lay in between. This CDR3 has 13 residues. Germline assignment: CDR1 SNHLY and CDR2 FYNNEI. The CDR3 region is CARALGQSNGYTF. The CDR3, as DNA: TGTGCCAGAGCACTTGGACAGTCAAATGGCTACACCTTC.

The rearrangement joins TRBV7-9 to TRBJ2-2, with 7 bases that match TRBD1. This CDR3 comprises 13 residues. Germline trimming cut 5 bases from V and 6 bases from J; bases unmatched to any gene: 3. Germline values: CDR1 SEHNR, CDR2 FQNEAQ (reference sequence). CDR3 sequence: CASSPTGSGELFF. The CDR3 DNA is TGTGCCAGCAGCCCGACAGGGTCCGGGGAGCTGTTTTTT.

The chain joins TRBV27 to TRBJ2-1; 7 bases align to TRBD2. Germline-derived CDR1 and CDR2 are MNHEY and SMNVEV (reference sequence). There are 17 residues in the CDR3. With V trimmed by 6 bases and J by 0 bases, 11 bases remained unmatched. The CDR3 DNA reads as TGTGCCAGCAGGACCGACACCGGGGGGAGCTCCTACAATGAGCAGTTCTTC. This codes for CASRTDTGGSSYNEQFF.

This clone was counted once. The chain recombines TRBV6-4 with TRBJ1-2; TRBD1 aligns across 7 bases. The CDR3 has 15 residues. Germline assignment: CDR1 MRHNA and CDR2 SNTAGT. With V trimmed by 4 bases and J by 6 bases, 11 bases remained unmatched. CDR3 coding DNA: TGTGCCAGCAGTGGTCGTCAGGGGGAGAGCGATGGCTACACCTTC. It codes for CASSGRQGESDGYTF.

The CDR3 nucleotides are TGTGCCAGCAGTCCTAAATTGACAGGGGCCAACGTCCTGACTTTC. It yields the protein CASSPKLTGANVLTF. This rearrangement joins TRBV6-5 to TRBJ2-6; D is undetermined. There are 15 residues in the CDR3. Germline CDR1 and CDR2: MNHEY and SVGAGI. V was cut by 5 bases and J by 4 bases, with 12 bases left in between.

The chain combines TRBV27 with TRBJ2-2, with unresolved D. The CDR3 extends over 16 amino acids. Trimming pared 3 bases from V and 0 bases from J, leaving 11 bases between. The germline CDR1 and CDR2 sequences are MNHEY and SMNVEV (reference sequence). The CDR3 DNA sequence: TGTGCCAGCAGTTTCCGATGGTTCGCGAACACCGGGGAGCTGTTTTTT. Translated, it gives CASSFRWFANTGELFF.

The V call is TRBV19, the J call TRBJ2-1, with 8 bases identical to TRBD1. This CDR3 region has 15 residues. CDR1 is LNHDA and CDR2 is SQIVND in the germline V gene (reference sequence). With V trimmed by 7 bases and J by 6 bases, 11 bases remained unmatched. The chain's CDR3 is CASNSGQVRSNEQFF. CDR3 DNA: TGTGCCAGTAATTCGGGACAGGTTCGGAGCAATGAGCAGTTCTTC.